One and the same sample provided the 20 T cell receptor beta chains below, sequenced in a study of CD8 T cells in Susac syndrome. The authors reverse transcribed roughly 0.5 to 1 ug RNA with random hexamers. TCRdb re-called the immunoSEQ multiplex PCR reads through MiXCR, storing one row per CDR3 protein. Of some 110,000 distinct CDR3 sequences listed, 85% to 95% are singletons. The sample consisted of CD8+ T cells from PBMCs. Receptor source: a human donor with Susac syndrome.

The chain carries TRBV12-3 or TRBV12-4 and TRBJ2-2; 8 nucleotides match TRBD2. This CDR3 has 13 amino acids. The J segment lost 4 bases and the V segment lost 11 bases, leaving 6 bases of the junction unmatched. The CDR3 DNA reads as TGTGCCGCGGGACTAGTGTTCACCGGGGAGCTGTTTTTT. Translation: CAAGLVFTGELFF.

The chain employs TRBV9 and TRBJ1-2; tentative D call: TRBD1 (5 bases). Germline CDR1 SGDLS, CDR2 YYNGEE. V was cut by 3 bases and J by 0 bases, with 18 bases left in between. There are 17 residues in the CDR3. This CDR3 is CASSALGAPSSNYGYTF. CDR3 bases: TGTGCCAGCAGCGCCCTTGGGGCACCTTCCTCTAACTATGGCTACACCTTC.

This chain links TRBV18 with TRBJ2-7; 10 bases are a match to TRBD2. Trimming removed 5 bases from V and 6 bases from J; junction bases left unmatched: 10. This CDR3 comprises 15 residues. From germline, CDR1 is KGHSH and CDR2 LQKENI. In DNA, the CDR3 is TGTGCCAGCTCAGCAAGCGGGGGGGCATACGGCGAGCAGTACTTC. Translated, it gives CASSASGGAYGEQYF.

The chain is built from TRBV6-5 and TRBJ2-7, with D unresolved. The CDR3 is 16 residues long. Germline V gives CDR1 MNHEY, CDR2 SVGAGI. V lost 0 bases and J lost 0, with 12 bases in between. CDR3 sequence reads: CASSYSSGRSSYEQYF. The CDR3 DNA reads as TGTGCCAGCAGTTACTCGAGTGGGCGAAGCTCCTACGAGCAGTACTTC.

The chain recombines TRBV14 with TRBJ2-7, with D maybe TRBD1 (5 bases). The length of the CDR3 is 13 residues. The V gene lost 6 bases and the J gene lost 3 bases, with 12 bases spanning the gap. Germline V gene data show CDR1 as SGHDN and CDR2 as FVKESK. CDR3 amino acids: CASSGADYYEQYF. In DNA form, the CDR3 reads TGTGCCAGCAGTGGGGCTGATTACTACGAGCAGTACTTC.

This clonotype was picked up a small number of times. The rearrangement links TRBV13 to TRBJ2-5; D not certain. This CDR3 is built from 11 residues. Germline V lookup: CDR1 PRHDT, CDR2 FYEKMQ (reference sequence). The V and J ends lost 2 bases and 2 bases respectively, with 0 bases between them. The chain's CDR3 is CASSLQETQYF. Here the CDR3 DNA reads TGTGCCAGCAGCTTACAAGAGACCCAGTACTTC.

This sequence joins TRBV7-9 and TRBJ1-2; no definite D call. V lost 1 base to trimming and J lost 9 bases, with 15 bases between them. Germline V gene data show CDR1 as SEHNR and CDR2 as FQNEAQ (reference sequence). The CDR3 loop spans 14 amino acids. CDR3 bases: TGTGCCAGCAGCTTAGATCAGGCCCCCGTTAGCTACACCTTC. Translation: CASSLDQAPVSYTF.

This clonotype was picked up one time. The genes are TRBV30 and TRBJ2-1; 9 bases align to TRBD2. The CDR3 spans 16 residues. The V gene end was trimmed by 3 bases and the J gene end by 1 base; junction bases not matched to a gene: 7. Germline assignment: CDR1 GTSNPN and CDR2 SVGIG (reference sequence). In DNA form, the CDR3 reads TGTGCCTGGAGCCAAGCGGGGGGTAGATCCTACAATGAGCAGTTCTTC. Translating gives CAWSQAGGRSYNEQFF.

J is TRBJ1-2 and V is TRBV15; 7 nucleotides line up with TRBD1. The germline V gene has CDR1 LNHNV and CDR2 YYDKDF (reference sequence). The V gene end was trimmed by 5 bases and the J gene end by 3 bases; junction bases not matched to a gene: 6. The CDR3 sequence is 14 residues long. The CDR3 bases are TGTGCCACCAGCGGTTACAGGGGTGACTATGGCTACACCTTC. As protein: CATSGYRGDYGYTF.

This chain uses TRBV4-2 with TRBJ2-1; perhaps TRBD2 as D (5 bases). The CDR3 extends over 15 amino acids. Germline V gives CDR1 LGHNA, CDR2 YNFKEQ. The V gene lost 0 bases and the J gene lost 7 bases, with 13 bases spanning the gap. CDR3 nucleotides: TGTGCCAGCAGCCAAGATTGGGAGTCCCTAAATGAGCAGTTCTTC. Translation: CASSQDWESLNEQFF.

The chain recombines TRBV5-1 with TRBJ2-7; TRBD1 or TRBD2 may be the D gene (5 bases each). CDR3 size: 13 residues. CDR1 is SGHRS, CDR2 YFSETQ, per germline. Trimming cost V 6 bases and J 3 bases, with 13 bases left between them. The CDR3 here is CASTPGPNYEQYF. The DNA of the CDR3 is TGCGCCAGCACCCCGGGACCTAACTACGAGCAGTACTTC.

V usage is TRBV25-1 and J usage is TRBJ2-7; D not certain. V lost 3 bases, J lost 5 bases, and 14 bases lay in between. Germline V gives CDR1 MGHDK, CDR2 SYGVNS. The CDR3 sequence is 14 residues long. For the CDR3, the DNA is TGTGCCAGCAGTGAGTGGAAGGGCGCCCACGAGCAGTACTTC. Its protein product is CASSEWKGAHEQYF.

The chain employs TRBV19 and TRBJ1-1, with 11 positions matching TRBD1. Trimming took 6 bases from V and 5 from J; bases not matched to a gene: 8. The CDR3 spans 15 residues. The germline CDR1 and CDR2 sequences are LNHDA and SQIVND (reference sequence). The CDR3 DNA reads TGTGCCAGTAGACGGGACAGGGGGGTGAGGACTGAAGCTTTCTTT. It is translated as CASRRDRGVRTEAFF.

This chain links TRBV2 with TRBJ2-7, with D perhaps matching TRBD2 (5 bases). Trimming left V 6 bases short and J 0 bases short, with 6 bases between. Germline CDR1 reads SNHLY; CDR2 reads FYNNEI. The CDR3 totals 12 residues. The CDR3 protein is CASRRDSYEQYF. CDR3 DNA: TGTGCCAGCAGGAGGGACTCCTACGAGCAGTACTTC.

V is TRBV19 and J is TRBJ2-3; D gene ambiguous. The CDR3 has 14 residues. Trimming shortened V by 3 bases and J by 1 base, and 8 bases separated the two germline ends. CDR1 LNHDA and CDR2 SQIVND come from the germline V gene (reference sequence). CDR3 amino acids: CASSISAGTDTQYF. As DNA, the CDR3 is TGTGCCAGTAGTATTTCCGCGGGCACAGATACGCAGTATTTT.

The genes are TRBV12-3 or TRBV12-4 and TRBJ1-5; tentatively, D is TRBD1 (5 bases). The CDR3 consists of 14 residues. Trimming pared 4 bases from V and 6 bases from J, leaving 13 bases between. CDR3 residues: CASSYAAGGQPQHF. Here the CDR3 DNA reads TGTGCCAGCAGTTATGCCGCCGGGGGTCAGCCCCAGCATTTT.

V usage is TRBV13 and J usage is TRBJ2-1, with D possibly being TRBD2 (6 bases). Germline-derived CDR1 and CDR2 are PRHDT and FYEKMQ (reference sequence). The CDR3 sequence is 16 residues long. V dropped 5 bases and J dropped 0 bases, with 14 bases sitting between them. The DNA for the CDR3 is TGTGCCAGCAGCCCCGCGGGGCATGGCTCCTACAATGAGCAGTTCTTC. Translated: CASSPAGHGSYNEQFF.

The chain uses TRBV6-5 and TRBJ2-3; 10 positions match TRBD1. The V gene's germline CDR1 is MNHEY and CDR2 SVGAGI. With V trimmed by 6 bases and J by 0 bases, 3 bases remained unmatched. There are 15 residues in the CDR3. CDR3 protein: CASRDRGSSTDTQYF. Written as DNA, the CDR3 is TGTGCCAGCAGGGACAGGGGGTCGAGCACAGATACGCAGTATTTT.

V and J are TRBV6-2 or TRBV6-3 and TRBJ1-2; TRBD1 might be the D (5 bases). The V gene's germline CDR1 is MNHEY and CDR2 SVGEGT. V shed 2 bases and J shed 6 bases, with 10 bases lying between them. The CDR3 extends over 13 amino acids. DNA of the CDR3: TGTGCCAGCAGTTACGAGGGACCCGATGGCTACACCTTC. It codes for CASSYEGPDGYTF.

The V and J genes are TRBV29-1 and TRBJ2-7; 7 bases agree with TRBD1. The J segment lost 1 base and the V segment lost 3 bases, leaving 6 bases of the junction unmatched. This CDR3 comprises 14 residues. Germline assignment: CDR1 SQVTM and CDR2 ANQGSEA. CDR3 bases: TGCAGCGTTGAGACAGGGAAGGGGTCCTACGAGCAGTACTTC. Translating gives CSVETGKGSYEQYF.